This passage covers 32 T cell receptor beta chains from one sample sequenced in a study of identical twins listed by TCRdb under 2016. To prepare the library, 5' RACE was applied. Instrument on record: Illumina HiSeq 2000. TCRdb reprocessing: public reads trimmed at Q25 with fastp, clones called with MiXCR, in-frame beta chains kept. Each entry merges the rows of one CDR3 protein and shows their most common DNA and genes. The sample table contains approximately 210,000 distinct CDR3 sequences; only one count was recorded for approximately 5.9% of them. Roughly 15% of the sample is held by the ten biggest clonotypes. These data also featured in a second study, about T cells expressing NK-cell markers.

Sequences were obtained from CD8+ T cells sorted from blood. These TCRs come from a woman between 18 and 30 years old in good health.

This clonotype was observed at least ten times. J is TRBJ2-7 and V is TRBV7-9; no clear D. This CDR3 contains 14 residues. The V end was cut by 4 bases, the J end by 2 bases, with 12 bases between. CDR1 is SEHNR and CDR2 is FQNEAQ in the germline V gene (reference sequence). The CDR3 DNA reads as TGTGCCAGCAGCTCGTCGTCTATCGCCTACGAGCAGTACTTC. This encodes CASSSSSIAYEQYF. Together with reference TRBV7-9 and TRBJ2-7, the CDR3 gives the full variable domain: DTGVSQNPRHKITKRGQNVTFRCDPISEHNRLYWYRQTLGQGPEFLTYFQNEAQLEKSRLLSDRFSAERPKGSFSTLEIQRTEQGDSAMYLCASSSSSIAYEQYFGPGTRLTVT.

In DNA form, the CDR3 reads TGCGCCAGCACCTCGACAGGGGCGAACACTGAAGCTTTCTTT. This gives the protein CASTSTGANTEAFF. The chain employs TRBV5-1 and TRBJ1-1; TRBD1 aligns across 8 bases. The CDR3 is 14 amino acids. J was trimmed by 1 base and V by 6 bases; bases with no gene match: 5. Germline assignment: CDR1 SGHRS and CDR2 YFSETQ.

The chain uses TRBV6-5 and TRBJ1-6; D gene ambiguous. The germline V gene has CDR1 MNHEY and CDR2 SVGAGI. The CDR3 consists of 13 residues. V gave up 0 bases and J gave up 9 bases, with 6 bases separating them. Here the CDR3 reads CASSYSKGSPLHF. The CDR3 coding sequence is TGTGCCAGCAGTTACTCGAAGGGTTCACCCCTCCACTTT.

In this sample, this clonotype turned up a few times. V gene TRBV3-1 combines with J gene TRBJ2-4; D is uncertain. Germline values: CDR1 LGHDT, CDR2 YNNKEL (reference sequence). Trimming took off 2 bases at V and 8 bases at J, with 16 bases between the two ends. The CDR3 sequence is 15 residues long. In DNA, the CDR3 is TGTGCCAGCAGCCAAAGCCTGGGCGGTACGGACATTCAGTACTTC. Its translation: CASSQSLGGTDIQYF.

The chain links TRBV7-8 to TRBJ2-7; D gene uncertain. This CDR3 has 15 amino acids. The germline V gene has CDR1 SGHVS and CDR2 FQNEAQ. V gave up 3 bases and J gave up 5 bases, with 17 bases separating them. The CDR3 DNA is TGTGCCAGCAGCTTCAGATTGGGCGGAGAGAACGAGCAGTACTTC. Its translation is CASSFRLGGENEQYF.

This clonotype was picked up a small number of times. The chain recombines TRBV13 with TRBJ2-1, with 8 bases fitting TRBD1. The ends lost 5 bases at V and 3 bases at J; junction bases unmatched: 12. The CDR3 loop spans 17 amino acids. In germline, CDR1 is PRHDT, CDR2 FYEKMQ (reference sequence). The CDR3 region has the DNA TGTGCCAGCAGCCATGGAAACCGGGACAGGCGCTACAATGAGCAGTTCTTC. Translation: CASSHGNRDRRYNEQFF.

This clonotype was seen at least ten times. The chain combines TRBV6-2 or TRBV6-3 with TRBJ2-7, with TRBD2 identical over 9 bases. This CDR3 region has 15 residues. Germline V gene sequence: CDR1 MNHEY, CDR2 SVGEGT. V was clipped by 5 bases and J by 0 bases; unmatched bases: 5. The CDR3 region has the DNA TGTGCCAGCAGTATCAGCGGGGGGAGCTCCTACGAGCAGTACTTC. Translating it yields CASSISGGSSYEQYF.

The chain couples TRBV11-2 to TRBJ2-5; TRBD1 agrees at 10 bases. The J segment lost 4 bases and the V segment lost 5 bases, leaving 16 bases of the junction unmatched. CDR3 length equals 18 residues. Germline CDR1 reads SGHAT; CDR2 reads FQNNGV. CDR3 in DNA: TGTGCCAGCAGCCATCAGCTCACCGGGACAGGGGTTTTAGAGACCCAGTACTTC. This translates into CASSHQLTGTGVLETQYF.

The J gene is TRBJ2-1, the V gene TRBV27, with D tentatively TRBD1 (6 bases). Per the germline V gene, CDR1 is MNHEY and CDR2 is SMNVEV (reference sequence). V was clipped by 5 bases and J by 7 bases, with 12 bases between them. The CDR3 is made up of 13 amino acids. The CDR3 is CASSRNRENEQFF. CDR3 coding DNA: TGTGCCAGCAGTAGGAACAGGGAAAATGAGCAGTTCTTC.

This clonotype appeared a few times. This sequence joins TRBV29-1 and TRBJ2-5, with D maybe TRBD2 (6 bases). This CDR3 spans 14 amino acids. Trimming pared 2 bases from V and 4 bases from J, leaving 14 bases between. In germline, CDR1 is SQVTM, CDR2 ANQGSEA. The DNA of the CDR3 is TGCAGCGTTGAACCTAGGGGACTGGGAGAGACCCAGTACTTC. Translating gives CSVEPRGLGETQYF.

Only a few counts were recorded for this clonotype. The junction departs from the called germline gene at one end, perhaps through a read error. The chain carries TRBV18 and TRBJ2-5, with D perhaps being TRBD1 or TRBD2 (7 bases each). The CDR3 is made up of 15 amino acids. Germline V CDR1 and CDR2: KGHSH, LQKENI. The DNA for the CDR3 is TGTGCCAGCTCATCACCCGACAGGGAGGGAGAGACCCAGTACTTC. It specifies CASSSPDREGETQYF. The whole variable domain, remainder taken from reference TRBV18 and TRBJ2-5, is NAGVMQNPRHLVRRRGQEARLRCSPMKGHSHVYWYRQLPEEGLKFMVYLQKENIIDESGMPKERFSAEFPKEGPSILRIQQVVRGDSAAYFCASSSPDREGETQYFGPGTRLLVL.

The chain recombines TRBV14 with TRBJ2-3, with D perhaps TRBD2 (5 bases). The CDR3 loop spans 14 amino acids. V was shortened by 1 base and J by 6 bases, with 11 bases between the two germline ends. Germline assignment: CDR1 SGHDN and CDR2 FVKESK. In DNA, the CDR3 is TGTGCCAGCAGCCAAGGATGGTTAGCGGATACGCAGTATTTT. Residues: CASSQGWLADTQYF.

This sequence joins TRBV12-3 or TRBV12-4 and TRBJ2-3; D is ambiguous. This CDR3 is built from 15 residues. The V end was cut by 5 bases, the J end by 4 bases, with 16 bases between. CDR3 region: CASSHPDRHPDTQYF. As DNA, the CDR3 is TGTGCCAGCAGTCACCCGGACCGCCACCCAGATACGCAGTATTTT.

This clonotype appeared many times. The rearrangement uses TRBV10-3 and TRBJ2-1, with TRBD2 matching over 12 bases. Germline CDR1 reads ENHRY; CDR2 reads SYGVKD. V shed 7 bases and J 9 bases; nucleotides not matched to a gene: 7. The CDR3 is 14 amino acids. CDR3 loop: CAINPATSGSEQFF. The CDR3 DNA reads TGTGCCATCAACCCGGCGACTAGCGGGAGTGAGCAGTTCTTC.

This chain joins TRBV7-9 and TRBJ2-1, with D perhaps given as TRBD1 or TRBD2 (5 bases each). The germline CDR1 and CDR2 sequences are SEHNR and FQNEAQ (reference sequence). The CDR3 covers 15 residues. Trimming shortened V by 1 base and J by 4 bases, and 11 bases separated the two germline ends. CDR3 protein: CASSLVRGFYNEQFF. CDR3 nucleotides: TGTGCCAGCAGCTTAGTGAGGGGCTTTTACAATGAGCAGTTCTTC. Full variable domain (missing parts from reference TRBV7-9 and TRBJ2-1): DTGVSQNPRHKITKRGQNVTFRCDPISEHNRLYWYRQTLGQGPEFLTYFQNEAQLEKSRLLSDRFSAERPKGSFSTLEIQRTEQGDSAMYLCASSLVRGFYNEQFFGPGTRLTVL.

The CDR3 here is CATALAGGTYEQYF. As DNA, the CDR3 is TGTGCCACCGCACTAGCGGGAGGTACCTACGAGCAGTACTTC. The chain has TRBV15 and TRBJ2-7; 12 bases are a match to TRBD2. V trimming: 8 bases; J trimming: 2 bases; junction bases outside the gene matches: 4. The CDR3 is 14 residues long. Per the germline V gene, CDR1 is LNHNV and CDR2 is YYDKDF (reference sequence).

This clonotype was recorded many times. The J gene is TRBJ2-7, the V gene TRBV9; tentatively, D is TRBD2 (5 bases). Trimming cost V 0 bases and J 7 bases, with 11 bases left between them. CDR3 length: 13 amino acids. CDR1 is SGDLS, CDR2 YYNGEE, per germline. The CDR3: CASSVGDPGEQYF. The CDR3 region has the DNA TGTGCCAGCAGCGTAGGAGATCCGGGGGAGCAGTACTTC. Complete variable domain (other parts from reference TRBV9 and TRBJ2-7): DSGVTQTPKHLITATGQRVTLRCSPRSGDLSVYWYQQSLDQGLQFLIQYYNGEERAKGNILERFSAQQFPDLHSELNLSSLELGDSALYFCASSVGDPGEQYFGPGTRLTVT.

This clonotype was seen many times. This chain uses TRBV12-3 or TRBV12-4 with TRBJ2-7; D may be TRBD1 or TRBD2 (7 bases each). The length of the CDR3 is 14 residues. Trimming removed 7 bases at V and 0 bases at J, with 13 bases between. CDR3 DNA sequence: TGTGCCAGCACTCAGGGGGGGAGCTCCTACGAGCAGTACTTC. Protein product: CASTQGGSSYEQYF.

The chain combines TRBV6-1 with TRBJ1-2; D remains unclear. V was shortened by 4 bases and J by 4 bases, with 10 bases between the two germline ends. There are 13 residues in the CDR3. Germline CDR1 is MNHNS and CDR2 is SASEGT. The CDR3 region is CASSVGAVYGYTF. In DNA, the CDR3 is TGTGCCAGCAGTGTCGGTGCGGTCTATGGCTACACCTTC.

The chain couples TRBV12-3 or TRBV12-4 to TRBJ1-1; 8 bases line up with TRBD1. V shed 6 bases, J shed 4 bases, and the junction held 7 bases outside the gene matches. CDR3 length equals 14 residues. The CDR3 nucleotides read TGTGCCAGCAGCCCCCCTGACAGGGGCACTGAAGCTTTCTTT. As protein: CASSPPDRGTEAFF.

The chain carries TRBV27 and TRBJ2-1, with 9 positions matching TRBD2. CDR3 length: 16 amino acids. Germline V gene lookup returns CDR1 MNHEY and CDR2 SMNVEV (reference sequence). The junction had 13 bases not matched to a gene; V was cut back by 6 bases and J by 7 bases. CDR3 in amino acids: CASSRSRGGAWNEQFF. The CDR3 DNA reads as TGTGCCAGCAGCCGATCTCGCGGGGGGGCATGGAATGAGCAGTTCTTC.

At least ten counts were recorded for this clonotype. CDR3 nucleotide sequence: TGTGCCATCAGTGAAGAGTACCAAGAGACCCAGTACTTC. Protein product: CAISEEYQETQYF. The V and J genes are TRBV10-3 and TRBJ2-5; unclear D gene. Germline loops: CDR1 ENHRY, CDR2 SYGVKD. This CDR3 comprises 13 residues. Trimming pared 3 bases from V and 0 bases from J, leaving 5 bases between.

The table lists this clonotype with a few counts. The V call is TRBV3-1, the J call TRBJ1-6; D may be TRBD1 (6 bases). V dropped 5 bases and J dropped 4 bases, with 9 bases sitting between them. The length of the CDR3 is 14 residues. CDR1 is LGHDT, CDR2 YNNKEL, per germline (reference sequence). CDR3 residues: CASSLDSYNSPLHF. In DNA, the CDR3 is TGTGCCAGCAGCTTGGACAGTTATAATTCACCCCTCCACTTT. Complete variable domain (other parts from reference TRBV3-1 and TRBJ1-6): DTAVSQTPKYLVTQMGNDKSIKCEQNLGHDTMYWYKQDSKKFLKIMFSYNNKELIINETVPNRFSPKSPDKAHLNLHINSLELGDSAVYFCASSLDSYNSPLHFGNGTRLTVT.

This clonotype was seen a handful of times. The chain joins TRBV5-5 to TRBJ1-4; D ambiguous. The V and J ends lost 0 bases and 0 bases respectively, with 6 bases between them. The CDR3 runs to 15 residues. The germline V gene encodes CDR1 SGHKS and CDR2 YYEKEE (reference sequence). The CDR3 is CASSLERATNEKLFF. CDR3 in DNA: TGTGCCAGCAGCTTGGAACGGGCAACTAATGAAAAACTGTTTTTT.

This clonotype was picked up a small number of times. V usage is TRBV7-9 and J usage is TRBJ2-6; no definite D call. Germline V gene data show CDR1 as SEHNR and CDR2 as FQNEAQ (reference sequence). V was clipped by 5 bases and J by 0 bases, with 8 bases between them. The CDR3 has 15 amino acids. This chain's CDR3 is CASSAVTSGANVLTF. The CDR3 nucleotides read TGTGCCAGCAGCGCCGTGACCTCTGGGGCCAACGTCCTGACTTTC.

This clonotype was detected many times. This sequence joins TRBV20-1 and TRBJ1-2, with unresolved D. The V gene's germline CDR1 is DFQATT and CDR2 SNEGSKA (reference sequence). Trimming left V 0 bases short and J 5 bases short, with 13 bases between. This CDR3 comprises 14 residues. CDR3 in amino acids: CSARDHWREYGYTF. Written as DNA, the CDR3 is TGCAGTGCTAGAGATCATTGGAGGGAGTATGGCTACACCTTC.

This clonotype was counted between two and nine times. The genes are TRBV27 and TRBJ1-6; 7 nucleotides line up with TRBD1. Germline V gene lookup returns CDR1 MNHEY and CDR2 SMNVEV (reference sequence). V was pared by 8 bases and J by 6 bases, with 10 bases of the junction left unmatched. The CDR3 is 15 amino acids. CDR3 nucleotides: TGTGCCAGCCGTACAGGGGACATGGGTAATTCACCCCTCCACTTT. It translates to CASRTGDMGNSPLHF.

The chain joins TRBV7-2 to TRBJ2-1, with D perhaps matching TRBD1 or TRBD2 (5 bases each). This CDR3 is 14 amino acids long. Germline V CDR1 and CDR2: SGHTA, FQGNSA. V was trimmed by 3 bases and J by 6 bases, leaving 12 bases between them. The CDR3 here is CASSLAWGSNEQFF. CDR3 nucleotides: TGTGCCAGCAGCTTGGCCTGGGGGTCCAATGAGCAGTTCTTC.

The sample holds a few counts of this clonotype. This chain links TRBV7-6 with TRBJ2-7; possibly TRBD2 for D (6 bases). The CDR3 spans 15 residues. Trimming removed 0 bases at V and 5 bases at J, with 14 bases between. Germline V lookup: CDR1 SGHVS, CDR2 FNYEAQ. CDR3 residues: CASSLAVGGGNEQYF. The CDR3 nucleotides are TGTGCCAGCAGCTTAGCCGTGGGTGGGGGGAACGAGCAGTACTTC.

A few counts support this clonotype. The gene calls are TRBV5-1 and TRBJ1-2, with 9 bases matching TRBD1. CDR3 size: 13 residues. The germline CDR1 and CDR2 sequences are SGHRS and YFSETQ. With V trimmed by 3 bases and J by 7 bases, 4 bases remained unmatched. CDR3 loop: CASSSTGGGGYTF. The CDR3 nucleotides are TGCGCCAGCAGCTCGACAGGGGGAGGTGGCTACACCTTC.

This clonotype was seen only a few times. This chain uses TRBV6-6 with TRBJ2-1; 8 bases fit TRBD2. The CDR3 extends over 12 amino acids. The V gene end was trimmed by 7 bases and the J gene end by 7 bases; junction bases not matched to a gene: 3. Germline V lookup: CDR1 MNHNY, CDR2 SVGAGI (reference sequence). CDR3 sequence (DNA): TGTGCCAGCACGGGGGGGGTGAATGAGCAGTTCTTC. It is translated as CASTGGVNEQFF.

The chain carries TRBV6-2 or TRBV6-3 and TRBJ1-2; TRBD1 aligns across 8 bases. Germline CDR1 MNHEY, CDR2 SVGEGT. The CDR3 sequence is 14 residues long. After removal of 5 bases from V and 5 bases from J, the junction contained 7 bases not matched to a gene. CDR3 sequence: CASSVRQGRYGYTF. In nucleotides, the CDR3 is TGTGCCAGCAGTGTACGACAGGGGCGGTATGGCTACACCTTC.